By sample fraction, the clone carrying this T cell receptor (beta chain) is medium-sized. Its antigen is still unknown. Alpha and beta constant-region primers primed reverse transcription of around 500 ng RNA. Using multiplexing indices, alpha and beta chain libraries were generated apart by chain-specific third strand synthesis. TCRdb called the 5' RACE reads again in MiXCR, with one record for every CDR3 protein. The table shows nearly 25,000 distinct CDR3 sequences, with approximately 9% occurring only once. The data were obtained in a study of HIV-infected patients and healthy controls. Findings and caveats of the study: Untreated HIV+ repertoires had roughly threefold fewer distinct CDR3s and lower Shannon diversity than healthy controls. MAIT alpha-chain CDR3s were frequent in healthy controls, depleted in HIV+.

The repertoire came from unfractionated whole blood and reflected all unsorted peripheral T cells. The RNA source was an approximately 2.5 ml peripheral blood draw. The CDR3 has 13 amino acids. The germline CDR1 and CDR2 sequences are SNHLY and FYNNEI. V dropped 6 bases and J dropped 5 bases, with 11 bases sitting between them. Sequenced input: blood. V gene TRBV2 combines with J gene TRBJ2-1; D remains unclear. The sequence was obtained from an adult in good health. The CDR3 spells CASRALRNNEQFF. The CDR3 DNA is TGTGCCAGCAGGGCCCTACGGAACAATGAGCAGTTCTTC. The full variable domain, with the rest looked up from reference TRBV2 and TRBJ2-1, is EPEVTQTPSHQVTQMGQEVILRCVPISNHLYFYWYRQILGQKVEFLVSFYNNEISEKSEIFDDQFSVERPDGSNFTLKIRSTKLEDSAMYFCASRALRNNEQFFGPGTRLTVL.